The 16 T cell receptor beta chains below come from one sample, sequenced in a study of long-term antiretroviral therapy in people with HIV. The assay used was immunoSEQ (version v3.0), run at survey level. The data were produced by immunoSEQ multiplex PCR, yet TCRdb's version contains in-frame clones alone and is incomplete. The sample consists of about 20,000 clones, 82% of them appearing once. Sample: unsorted PBMCs, taken less than 2.5 years after starting antiretroviral therapy. These receptors were collected from a man aged 35-49 years with HIV.

The chain employs TRBV27 and TRBJ1-2, with 8 bases matching TRBD1. CDR3 length: 17 amino acids. Germline V gene lookup returns CDR1 MNHEY and CDR2 SMNVEV (reference sequence). With 3 bases clipped from V and 0 bases from J, the junction kept 9 bases outside the gene matches. The CDR3 region is CASSFGQGARTNYGYTF. The CDR3 DNA sequence: TGTGCCAGCAGTTTCGGGCAGGGGGCCCGGACTAACTATGGCTACACCTTC.

This clone was detected only once. The genes are TRBV11-3 and TRBJ1-6, with a tentative D call TRBD1 (6 bases). CDR1 is SGHNT, CDR2 YENEEA, per germline. Trimming took off 4 bases at V and 9 bases at J, with 10 bases between the two ends. This CDR3 has 13 amino acids. In nucleotides, the CDR3 is TGTGCCAGCAGCTCCAAGACAGGTTCACCCCTCCACTTT. Its translation is CASSSKTGSPLHF.

The chain carries TRBV7-8 and TRBJ2-7; 7 bases agree with TRBD2. CDR1 SGHVS and CDR2 FQNEAQ come from the germline V gene. The V gene end was trimmed by 1 base and the J gene end by 6 bases; junction bases not matched to a gene: 6. The CDR3 totals 14 residues. As DNA, the CDR3 is TGTGCCAGCAGCTTAGTTGGGAGGGTCAGCGAGCAGTACTTC. Encoded protein: CASSLVGRVSEQYF.

The chain carries TRBV27 and TRBJ2-7; 10 bases match TRBD1. J was trimmed by 1 base and V by 5 bases; bases with no gene match: 14. This CDR3 spans 18 amino acids. Germline CDR1 reads MNHEY; CDR2 reads SMNVEV (reference sequence). The CDR3 loop reads CASSPTWDRGFPSYEQYF. The CDR3 region has the DNA TGTGCCAGCAGTCCAACCTGGGACAGGGGATTCCCTTCCTACGAGCAGTACTTC.

The J gene is TRBJ2-3, the V gene TRBV7-3, with no clear D. Trimming left V 5 bases short and J 5 bases short, with 17 bases between. Germline CDR1 SGHTA, CDR2 FQGTGA. The CDR3 loop spans 15 amino acids. CDR3 sequence (DNA): TGTGCCAGCAGCCTGGAGCTCTCGCCAAAAGATACGCAGTATTTT. It yields the protein CASSLELSPKDTQYF.

This clone was detected only once. This CDR3 is CASSVDSYGYTF. CDR3 coding DNA: TGTGCCAGCAGCGTTGACAGCTATGGCTACACCTTC. The V gene is TRBV7-2, the J gene TRBJ1-2; D is perhaps TRBD1 (5 bases). Germline V gene data show CDR1 as SGHTA and CDR2 as FQGNSA. The ends were cut back, 5 bases at V and 4 bases at J, with 8 bases in the middle. The CDR3 is 12 amino acids.

This sequence joins TRBV28 and TRBJ2-6; D is unresolved. CDR3 size: 15 residues. V was cut by 3 bases and J by 3 bases, with 9 bases left in between. Germline V CDR1 and CDR2: MDHEN, SYDVKM. CDR3 nucleotide sequence: TGTGCCAGCAGTTTGGGGTCCCGTGGGGCCAACGTCCTGACTTTC. It specifies CASSLGSRGANVLTF.

The rearrangement joins TRBV7-2 to TRBJ2-3; a weak D match, TRBD2 (6 bases). Trimming took off 0 bases at V and 3 bases at J, with 10 bases between the two ends. This CDR3 is built from 15 residues. Germline V gene data show CDR1 as SGHTA and CDR2 as FQGNSA. The CDR3, as DNA: TGTGCCAGCAGCTTAGCCGGGACTTCTACAGATACGCAGTATTTT. This sequence encodes CASSLAGTSTDTQYF.

This chain links TRBV4-3 with TRBJ2-3; 10 bases fit TRBD2. The CDR3 extends over 16 amino acids. The germline CDR1 and CDR2 sequences are LGHNA and YSLEER. V shed 5 bases and J 14 bases; nucleotides not matched to a gene: 19. CDR3 protein: CASSNAVGTSDSWRYF. CDR3 nucleotides: TGCGCCAGCAGCAACGCGGTCGGGACTAGCGATTCATGGCGGTATTTT.

This chain uses TRBV25-1 with TRBJ2-3; possibly TRBD1 or TRBD2 for D (5 bases each). CDR1 MGHDK and CDR2 SYGVNS come from the germline V gene. V was cut by 0 bases and J by 2 bases, with 12 bases left in between. The CDR3 is 16 residues long. The CDR3 bases are TGTGCCAGCAGTGAATATATTCGGGACCACACAGATACGCAGTATTTT. It yields the protein CASSEYIRDHTDTQYF. The complete variable domain, with remaining parts taken from reference TRBV25-1 and TRBJ2-3, reads EADIYQTPRYLVIGTGKKITLECSQTMGHDKMYWYQQDPGMELHLIHYSYGVNSTEKGDLSSESTVSRIRTEHFPLTLESARPSHTSQYLCASSEYIRDHTDTQYFGPGTRLTVL.

The J gene is TRBJ2-7, the V gene TRBV27; D gene uncertain. V was trimmed by 6 bases and J by 4 bases, leaving 16 bases between them. Germline lookup yields CDR1 MNHEY and CDR2 SMNVEV (reference sequence). The CDR3 is 14 residues long. CDR3 DNA sequence: TGTGCCAGCAGCCGCCTAGGAGAATCGTACGAGCAGTACTTC. Its translation is CASSRLGESYEQYF.

This chain links TRBV7-9 with TRBJ2-7; tentatively, D is TRBD2 (6 bases). The CDR3 runs 13 residues. The V and J ends lost 1 base and 3 bases respectively, with 7 bases between them. Per germline, CDR1 SEHNR and CDR2 FQNEAQ (reference sequence). The CDR3 region has the DNA TGTGCCAGCAGCTTAGTAGCGGACTACGAGCAGTACTTC. This sequence encodes CASSLVADYEQYF.

This sequence joins TRBV6-4 and TRBJ2-3; TRBD2 matches 7 bases. The CDR3 contains 16 residues. J lost 4 bases, V lost 5 bases, and 12 bases had no gene match. The germline V gene has CDR1 MRHNA and CDR2 SNTAGT. The CDR3: CASSPTGGGKADTQYF. DNA for the CDR3: TGTGCCAGCAGTCCAACGGGCGGGGGTAAGGCAGATACGCAGTATTTT.

The chain has TRBV11-1 and TRBJ1-2; D call uncertain. CDR1 and CDR2 from the germline V gene are SGHAT and FQDESV (reference sequence). Deletions cut 5 bases from V and 6 bases from J, with 10 bases between. CDR3 length: 12 residues. The chain's CDR3 is CASSLNLNGYTF. Written as DNA, the CDR3 is TGTGCCAGCAGCCTAAATCTGAATGGCTACACCTTC. Full variable domain (missing parts from reference TRBV11-1 and TRBJ1-2): EAEVAQSPRYKITEKSQAVAFWCDPISGHATLYWYRQILGQGPELLVQFQDESVVDDSQLPKDRFSAERLKGVDSTLKIQPAELGDSAMYLCASSLNLNGYTFGSGTRLTVV.

This chain joins TRBV19 and TRBJ1-1; perhaps TRBD1 as D (6 bases). This CDR3 has 15 amino acids. Between the trimmed V and J ends, which lost 6 bases and 1 base, there was a span of 15 bases. From germline, CDR1 is LNHDA and CDR2 SQIVND (reference sequence). The CDR3 DNA reads TGTGCCAGTAGCCTCACAGGGAGGGGGAACACTGAAGCTTTCTTT. Translation gives CASSLTGRGNTEAFF.

The chain employs TRBV19 and TRBJ2-3; D possibly corresponds to TRBD1 (6 bases). Trimming removed 1 base at V and 2 bases at J, with 16 bases between. Germline values: CDR1 LNHDA, CDR2 SQIVND (reference sequence). The CDR3 extends over 17 amino acids. As DNA, the CDR3 is TGTGCCAGTAGTATAGTAGGAACAGGGTTGATCACAGATACGCAGTATTTT. Protein product: CASSIVGTGLITDTQYF.